Listed below are T cell receptor beta chains from one sample, sequenced in a study of blood T cell repertoires in COVID-19. Clones were read by immunoSEQ multiplex PCR, and TCRdb kept only the in-frame ones, dropping some. The sample holds over 80,000 clones; around 75% are singletons and the top ten take roughly 4.2%. Source material: peripheral blood. The origin of the receptors is a woman aged 45-59 years with acute or convalescent COVID-19. Both conserved end residues are part of each CDR3. A D gene is named only where the DNA matches it firmly. For some rows the clone size is stated as once, few or many, or as a class when expanded; others skip it.

J: TRBJ1-2; size: .; D: TRBD1; V: TRBV6-5; length: 15; CDR3: CASSYEQGAYYGYTF; DNA: TGTGCCAGCAGTTACGAACAGGGGGCTTACTATGGCTACACCTTC
J: TRBJ2-2; size: .; D: TRBD1; V: TRBV5-4; length: 15; CDR3: CASSAGTGKSGELFF; DNA: TGTGCCAGCAGCGCCGGGACAGGGAAATCCGGGGAGCTGTTTTTT
J: TRBJ2-3; size: many; D: TRBD2; V: TRBV27; length: 17; CDR3: CASSSGLAGRSTDTQYF; DNA: TGTGCCAGCAGTTCGGGACTAGCGGGGAGGAGCACAGATACGCAGTATTTT
J: TRBJ1-5; size: few; D: TRBD1; V: TRBV19; length: 15; CDR3: CASSIGAGGGQPQHF; DNA: TGTGCCAGTAGTATCGGAGCAGGGGGCGGTCAGCCCCAGCATTTT
J: TRBJ2-3; size: .; D: .; V: TRBV3-1/TRBV3-2; length: 13; CDR3: CASSQESAATQYF; DNA: TGTGCCAGCAGCCAAGAGTCGGCAGCGACGCAGTATTTT
J: TRBJ1-3; size: .; D: .; V: TRBV10-3; length: 14; CDR3: CAIRVMSSGNTIYF; DNA: TGTGCCATCAGAGTCATGAGCTCTGGAAACACCATATATTTT
J: TRBJ2-6; size: few; D: .; V: TRBV2; length: 15; CDR3: CASSEGDSLANVLTF; DNA: TGTGCCAGCAGTGAAGGGGACTCCCTGGCCAACGTCCTGACTTTC
J: TRBJ2-3; size: .; D: .; V: TRBV5-6; length: 15; CDR3: CASSLAVATPDTQYF; DNA: TGTGCCAGCAGCTTGGCGGTTGCCACTCCAGATACGCAGTATTTT
J: TRBJ1-6; size: .; D: .; V: TRBV3-1/TRBV3-2; length: 16; CDR3: CASSQVGGQYNSPLHF; DNA: TGTGCCAGCAGCCAAGTTGGCGGACAGTATAATTCACCCCTCCACTTT
J: TRBJ2-4; size: few; D: TRBD2; V: TRBV4-3; length: 14; CDR3: CASSPERGGLIQYF; DNA: TGCGCCAGCAGTCCCGAGCGGGGGGGTCTTATTCAGTACTTC
J: TRBJ2-4; size: .; D: .; V: TRBV2; length: 15; CDR3: CASFRDNSAKNIQYF; DNA: TGTGCCAGTTTCCGGGACAACTCAGCCAAAAACATTCAGTACTTC
J: TRBJ1-5; size: .; D: .; V: TRBV7-8; length: 16; CDR3: CASSRERSKSNQPQHF; DNA: TGTGCCAGCAGCCGAGAGAGGTCGAAAAGCAATCAGCCCCAGCATTTT
J: TRBJ2-7; size: .; D: .; V: TRBV9; length: 14; CDR3: CASSEEDSPYEQYF; DNA: TGTGCCAGCAGCGAGGAGGACAGCCCCTACGAGCAGTACTTC
J: TRBJ1-5; size: .; D: TRBD1; V: TRBV4-1; length: 15; CDR3: CASSPEGARNQPQHF; DNA: TGCGCCAGCAGCCCCGAGGGGGCGCGGAATCAGCCCCAGCATTTT
J: TRBJ1-3; size: once; D: TRBD1; V: TRBV6-1; length: 16; CDR3: CASSEQLGQSRNTIYF; DNA: TGTGCCAGCAGTGAGCAACTGGGACAGTCTAGAAACACCATATATTTT
J: TRBJ1-4; size: .; D: TRBD1; V: TRBV4-1; length: 16; CDR3: CASSQLGTGDNEKLFF; DNA: TGCGCCAGCAGCCAATTAGGGACAGGAGATAATGAAAAACTGTTTTTT
J: TRBJ2-3; size: few; D: TRBD2; V: TRBV3-1/TRBV3-2; length: 14; CDR3: CASRQRGGTDTQYF; DNA: TGTGCCAGCAGACAGCGGGGTGGCACAGATACGCAGTATTTT
J: TRBJ1-2; size: once; D: TRBD1; V: TRBV5-5; length: 15; CDR3: CASSWGQGANYGYTF; DNA: TGTGCCAGCAGCTGGGGACAGGGGGCTAACTATGGCTACACCTTC
J: TRBJ2-7; size: .; D: .; V: TRBV29-1; length: 14; CDR3: CSVVERGGFSEQYF; DNA: TGCAGCGTTGTAGAAAGGGGGGGTTTCTCCGAGCAGTACTTC
J: TRBJ2-7; size: .; D: .; V: TRBV29-1; length: 14; CDR3: CSPQGGPAVYEQYF; DNA: TGCAGCCCCCAGGGGGGACCCGCCGTCTACGAGCAGTACTTC
J: TRBJ1-2; size: .; D: TRBD1; V: TRBV3-1/TRBV3-2; length: 20; CDR3: CASSPFASAGQGAFKYGYTF; DNA: TGTGCCAGCAGCCCCTTCGCTTCGGCGGGACAGGGCGCATTTAAATATGGCTACACCTTC
J: TRBJ1-1; size: .; D: TRBD1; V: TRBV28; length: 16; CDR3: CASSLFGTGSNTEAFF; DNA: TGTGCCAGCAGTTTATTCGGGACAGGGAGCAACACTGAAGCTTTCTTT
J: TRBJ2-3; size: .; D: TRBD1; V: TRBV11-2; length: 14; CDR3: CALGGDRAADTQYF; DNA: TGTGCCCTAGGGGGGGACAGGGCCGCAGATACGCAGTATTTT
J: TRBJ2-1; size: .; D: .; V: TRBV18; length: 15; CDR3: CASSPSRGSYNEQFF; DNA: TGTGCCAGCTCACCATCCAGGGGTTCCTACAATGAGCAGTTCTTC
J: TRBJ1-2; size: .; D: .; V: TRBV27; length: 15; CDR3: CASSLWGEGDYGYTF; DNA: TGTGCCAGCAGTTTATGGGGGGAGGGAGACTATGGCTACACCTTC
J: TRBJ1-1; size: .; D: TRBD1; V: TRBV5-1; length: 15; CDR3: CASSLRTGRITEAFF; DNA: TGCGCCAGCAGCTTAAGGACAGGAAGGATCACTGAAGCTTTCTTT
J: TRBJ2-1; size: .; D: .; V: TRBV7-3; length: 16; CDR3: CASSSLGTHSYNEQFF; DNA: TGTGCCAGCAGCTCTCTCGGGACACATTCCTACAATGAGCAGTTCTTC
J: TRBJ1-1; size: .; D: .; V: TRBV3-1/TRBV3-2; length: 12; CDR3: CASSHYNSEAFF; DNA: TGTGCCAGCAGCCACTATAACTCTGAAGCTTTCTTT
J: TRBJ2-3; size: .; D: .; V: TRBV30; length: 15; CDR3: CAWSNSHSSTDTQYF; DNA: TGTGCCTGGAGTAACAGCCATTCTAGCACAGATACGCAGTATTTT
J: TRBJ2-1; size: .; D: .; V: TRBV9; length: 12; CDR3: CASSAQGSEQFF; DNA: TGTGCCAGCAGCGCCCAGGGGAGTGAGCAGTTCTTC
J: TRBJ1-2; size: .; D: TRBD1; V: TRBV7-6; length: 16; CDR3: CASSLTGPGQGGGYTF; DNA: TGTGCCAGCAGCTTAACGGGTCCGGGACAGGGAGGGGGCTACACCTTC
J: TRBJ1-2; size: .; D: .; V: TRBV27; length: 14; CDR3: CASSLSAGAYGYTF; DNA: TGTGCCAGCAGTTTATCGGCAGGCGCCTATGGCTACACCTTC
J: TRBJ2-3; size: .; D: .; V: TRBV6-6; length: 13; CDR3: CASQRVHTDTQYF; DNA: TGTGCCAGCCAGCGGGTCCACACAGATACGCAGTATTTT
J: TRBJ2-2; size: .; D: .; V: TRBV7-9; length: 18; CDR3: CASSLKRGGGAVTGELFF; DNA: TGTGCCAGCAGCTTAAAACGCGGAGGGGGCGCGGTCACCGGGGAGCTGTTTTTT
J: TRBJ2-7; size: .; D: .; V: TRBV4-2; length: 15; CDR3: CASSQDFGLGYEQYF; DNA: TGTGCCAGCAGCCAAGATTTTGGGCTTGGCTACGAGCAGTACTTC
J: TRBJ2-2; size: .; D: .; V: TRBV6-5; length: 14; CDR3: CASSTDGYTGELFF; DNA: TGTGCCAGCAGTACCGACGGGTACACCGGGGAGCTGTTTTTT
J: TRBJ2-7; size: .; D: .; V: TRBV5-5; length: 15; CDR3: CASSLASGDTYEQYF; DNA: TGTGCCAGCAGCTTGGCGTCAGGCGATACCTACGAGCAGTACTTC
J: TRBJ1-4; size: .; D: .; V: TRBV2; length: 13; CDR3: CATKTDRMEKLFF; DNA: TGTGCCACCAAAACCGATAGAATGGAAAAACTGTTTTTT
J: TRBJ2-1; size: .; D: .; V: TRBV19; length: 11; CDR3: CASSSSRLQFF; DNA: TGTGCCAGTAGTTCCTCGCGACTCCAGTTCTTC
J: TRBJ1-6; size: few; D: .; V: TRBV6-1; length: 16; CDR3: CASSEADSDYNSPLHF; DNA: TGTGCCAGCAGTGAAGCAGACAGTGACTATAATTCACCCCTCCACTTT
J: TRBJ1-4; size: .; D: .; V: TRBV7-9; length: 13; CDR3: CASSLAPDEKLFF; DNA: TGTGCCAGCAGCTTAGCGCCAGATGAAAAACTGTTTTTT
J: TRBJ2-7; size: .; D: TRBD1; V: TRBV5-1; length: 14; CDR3: CASSLQGGSYEQYF; DNA: TGCGCCAGCAGCTTACAGGGGGGAAGCTACGAGCAGTACTTC
J: TRBJ1-3; size: .; D: .; V: TRBV12-3/TRBV12-4; length: 11; CDR3: CASEAGNTIYF; DNA: TGTGCCAGCGAGGCTGGAAACACCATATATTTT
J: TRBJ2-2; size: .; D: TRBD1; V: TRBV6-5; length: 15; CDR3: CASSSGTGWAGELFF; DNA: TGTGCCAGCAGTTCCGGGACAGGGTGGGCCGGGGAGCTGTTTTTT
J: TRBJ2-5; size: .; D: TRBD1; V: TRBV7-2; length: 16; CDR3: CASSLARTGRGETQYF; DNA: TGTGCCAGCAGCTTAGCGAGGACAGGGCGGGGAGAGACCCAGTACTTC